The rows below give T cell receptor beta chains drawn from one sample of a study of T cells after yellow fever vaccination. TCRdb ran MiXCR on the 5' RACE reads and lists one entry per CDR3 protein. Of about 550,000 distinct CDR3 sequences in the sample, less than 20% were seen once. The material was PBMCs, obtained 15 days after the yellow fever booster vaccination. All receptors derive from a man aged 25-40 years who received the YFV17D yellow fever vaccine. Each CDR3 is given with its conserved first and last residue. Fields, in order: D gene, clone size, J gene, V gene, CDR3 protein, CDR3 DNA. A D gene is named only where the DNA matches it firmly. Not every row has a clone size; where given, it reads once, few, many or a size class.

TRBD2	-	TRBJ2-7	TRBV29-1	CSARTSHEQYF	TGCAGCGCCCGGACTAGTCACGAGCAGTACTTC
TRBD2	few	TRBJ2-7	TRBV12-5	CASGLVLRGSRGGEYEQYF	TGTGCTAGTGGTTTGGTACTTCGGGGGTCCCGCGGGGGAGAATACGAGCAGTACTTC
-	many	TRBJ1-2	TRBV6-2/TRBV6-3	CASGRGTEQGYTF	TGTGCCAGCGGTCGGGGGACTGAGCAAGGCTACACCTTC
-	-	TRBJ2-1	TRBV20-1	CSARGPTSSYNEQFF	TGCAGTGCTAGAGGACCAACGAGCTCCTACAATGAGCAGTTCTTC
-	few	TRBJ2-3	TRBV12-3/TRBV12-4	CASRRDIGRTDTQYF	TGTGCCAGCAGGCGGGACATTGGGCGCACAGATACGCAGTATTTT
TRBD2	-	TRBJ2-1	TRBV12-3/TRBV12-4	CASTLVAGPGNEQFF	TGTGCCAGCACCCTAGTAGCGGGACCGGGGAATGAGCAGTTCTTC
TRBD1	-	TRBJ2-7	TRBV5-1	CASSSQGYSNEQYF	TGCGCCAGCAGCTCACAGGGGTATTCCAACGAGCAGTACTTC
-	few	TRBJ2-7	TRBV29-1	CSVSDSFLYEQYF	TGCAGCGTCTCGGACAGCTTCCTCTACGAGCAGTACTTC
-	few	TRBJ2-5	TRBV6-5	CASSYSSGWGQETQYF	TGTGCCAGCAGTTACTCATCGGGATGGGGGCAAGAGACCCAGTACTTC
TRBD1	-	TRBJ2-5	TRBV5-1	CASSAQGAQETQYF	TGCGCCAGCAGCGCCCAGGGGGCACAAGAGACCCAGTACTTC
-	-	TRBJ2-7	TRBV12-3/TRBV12-4	CASSYSVYEQYF	TGTGCCAGCAGCTACTCAGTCTACGAGCAGTACTTC
-	few	TRBJ2-5	TRBV5-1	CASSLEGRQETQYF	TGCGCCAGCAGCCTGGAGGGGCGCCAAGAGACCCAGTACTTC
TRBD2	-	TRBJ2-2	TRBV20-1	CSAQREQNTGELFF	TGCAGTGCCCAGCGGGAGCAGAACACCGGGGAGCTGTTTTTT
TRBD2	-	TRBJ2-5	TRBV10-2	CATGLAGAQETQYF	TGCGCCACCGGACTAGCGGGCGCCCAAGAGACCCAGTACTTC
-	-	TRBJ2-5	TRBV2	CASSRRALTTGDQYF	TGTGCCAGCAGTAGACGGGCACTAACTACGGGGGACCAGTACTTC
TRBD2	once	TRBJ2-7	TRBV7-2	CASSLALAVSEQYF	TGTGCCAGCAGCTTAGCTCTAGCGGTGAGCGAGCAGTACTTC
-	-	TRBJ2-7	TRBV25-1	CASSKSLFEQYF	TGTGCCAGCAGCAAGTCCCTCTTCGAGCAGTACTTC
-	-	TRBJ2-5	TRBV29-1	CSVEDELRETQYF	TGCAGCGTTGAAGATGAGCTAAGAGAGACCCAGTACTTC
-	-	TRBJ2-7	TRBV6-2/TRBV6-3	CASRPQAAYEQYF	TGTGCCAGCAGGCCCCAAGCGGCCTACGAGCAGTACTTC
-	once	TRBJ1-2	TRBV6-1	CASSPGIGQNYGYTF	TGTGCCAGCAGCCCCGGAATCGGACAGAACTATGGCTACACCTTC
-	-	TRBJ2-5	TRBV7-9	CASSQGFQETQYF	TGTGCCAGCAGCCAAGGGTTCCAAGAGACCCAGTACTTC
TRBD2	-	TRBJ2-3	TRBV11-2	CASSLNLAGGRGTDTQYF	TGTGCCAGCAGCTTAAATCTAGCGGGAGGGCGGGGCACAGATACGCAGTATTTT
-	-	TRBJ2-3	TRBV20-1	CSAVRPDTQYF	TGCAGTGCCGTCCGCCCCGATACGCAGTATTTT
-	many	TRBJ2-7	TRBV20-1	CSARLLKRHDEQYF	TGCAGTGCTCGACTCCTGAAGAGGCATGACGAGCAGTACTTC
TRBD2	-	TRBJ2-2	TRBV12-3/TRBV12-4	CASSTGTSGRAYTGELFF	TGTGCCAGCAGTACCGGGACTAGCGGGAGGGCATACACCGGGGAGCTGTTTTTT
-	-	TRBJ1-3	TRBV20-1	CSARAGAAGNTIYF	TGCAGTGCTAGAGCCGGTGCAGCCGGAAACACCATATATTTT
TRBD1	few	TRBJ2-7	TRBV19	CASSGLYVTGGSYEQYF	TGTGCCAGTAGTGGACTTTACGTTACAGGGGGCTCCTACGAGCAGTACTTC
TRBD2	-	TRBJ2-7	TRBV4-3	CASSQESWGAGGLYEQYF	TGCGCCAGCAGCCAAGAGAGCTGGGGGGCGGGAGGTCTCTACGAGCAGTACTTC
-	-	TRBJ2-5	TRBV6-2/TRBV6-3	CASSYSMVAGETQYF	TGTGCCAGCAGTTACTCGATGGTCGCCGGGGAGACCCAGTACTTC
-	-	TRBJ2-1	TRBV18	CASSPSGVPGPYNEQFF	TGTGCCAGCTCACCGTCCGGAGTCCCGGGACCTTACAATGAGCAGTTCTTC
-	-	TRBJ2-2	TRBV6-5	CASRRPGRELFF	TGTGCCAGCAGACGCCCGGGCAGGGAGCTGTTTTTT
-	-	TRBJ1-2	TRBV20-1	CSASMGSSRGYTF	TGCAGTGCTAGTATGGGGAGTTCGCGCGGCTACACCTTC
TRBD2	once	TRBJ2-1	TRBV10-3	CAIGTGTSGREQFF	TGTGCCATCGGTACCGGGACTAGCGGGCGGGAGCAGTTCTTC
TRBD2	-	TRBJ2-7	TRBV27	CASSPQTSGRGYEQYF	TGTGCCAGCAGTCCCCAGACGAGCGGGAGAGGCTACGAGCAGTACTTC
TRBD2	few	TRBJ2-7	TRBV5-1	CASSLNAGASYEQYF	TGCGCCAGCAGCTTGAACGCGGGAGCTTCCTACGAGCAGTACTTC
TRBD2	-	TRBJ2-3	TRBV29-1	CSVLAGGRDTQYF	TGCAGCGTTTTAGCGGGAGGCAGGGATACGCAGTATTTT